This TCR beta chain was captured by sequencing in a study of T cell responses to AZD1222 COVID-19 vaccine. Study information: Second-dose groups at about 4 or about 12 weeks were pooled.

Trimming cost V 3 bases and J 4 bases, with 7 bases left between them. Germline assignment: CDR1 MNHEY and CDR2 SMNVEV (reference sequence). The CDR3 has 14 amino acids. Study results and caveats: Among vaccine-associated CD4 TCRs, coverage spanned spike, with dominance at 160-218 and 743-854. Donors skewed white British and female; clonal diversity was possibly underestimated.

Only in-frame clones appear in the TCRdb table, and some are missing; sequencing was by immunoSEQ multiplex PCR. The table lists approximately 150,000 clones, around 89% of them singletons, with 1.6% in the top ten. About this clone: Its matching antigen is unknown.

The material was peripheral blood, obtained on day 0 of AZD1222 vaccination. The rearrangement links TRBV27 to TRBJ1-6, with unresolved D. The TCR comes from an adult in good health. CDR3 amino acids: CASSFTRYNSPLHF. The CDR3 DNA follows: TGTGCCAGCAGTTTCACCAGGTATAATTCACCCCTCCACTTT.